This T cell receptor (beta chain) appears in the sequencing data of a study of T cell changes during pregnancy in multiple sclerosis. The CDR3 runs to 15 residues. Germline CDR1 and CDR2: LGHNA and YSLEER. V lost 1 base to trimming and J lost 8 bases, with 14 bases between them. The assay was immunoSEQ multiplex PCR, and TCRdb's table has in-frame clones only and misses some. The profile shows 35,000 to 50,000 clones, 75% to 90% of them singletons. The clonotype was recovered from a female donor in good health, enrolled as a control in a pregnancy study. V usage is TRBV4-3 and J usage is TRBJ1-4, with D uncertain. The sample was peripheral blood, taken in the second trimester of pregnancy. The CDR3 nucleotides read TGCGCCAGCAGCCAAGTTGACGGGATAGAGGAAAAACTGTTTTTT. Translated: CASSQVDGIEEKLFF.